These 14 T cell receptor beta chains were all obtained from the same sample, sequenced in a study of blood T cell repertoires in COVID-19. Method: immunoSEQ multiplex PCR; TCRdb's copy keeps in-frame clones and lacks some. The profile shows around 80,000 clones, over 80% of them singletons. Sequences were obtained from peripheral blood. All receptors come from a human donor in a cohort sampled during active COVID-19.

The gene calls are TRBV10-3 and TRBJ2-3; 7 positions agree with TRBD2. Germline-derived CDR1 and CDR2 are ENHRY and SYGVKD. This CDR3 is built from 15 residues. J gave up 0 bases and V 8 bases, and 8 bases lay outside the gene matches. CDR3 sequence: CAISLGDYSTDTQYF. CDR3 coding DNA: TGTGCCATCTCCTTAGGGGACTATAGCACAGATACGCAGTATTTT.

The rearrangement joins TRBV18 to TRBJ1-1; 8 positions match TRBD1. The CDR3 contains 14 residues. V lost 3 bases, J lost 3 bases, and 3 bases stayed unmatched. CDR1 and CDR2 (germline): KGHSH, LQKENI. The CDR3 spells CASSPSTGDTEAFF. CDR3 bases: TGTGCCAGCTCACCGTCGACAGGGGACACTGAAGCTTTCTTT.

This chain uses TRBV5-4 with TRBJ2-7; D may be TRBD2 (5 bases). Trimming pared 0 bases from V and 0 bases from J, leaving 10 bases between. Germline CDR1 SGHNT, CDR2 YYREEE (reference sequence). This CDR3 has 15 amino acids. CDR3 nucleotides: TGTGCCAGCAGCTTGGGTATTGGGAGCTCCTACGAGCAGTACTTC. Translation: CASSLGIGSSYEQYF.

V gene TRBV9 combines with J gene TRBJ1-1, with TRBD1 as a possible D gene (5 bases). Germline V CDR1 and CDR2: SGDLS, YYNGEE. V was trimmed by 4 bases and J by 3 bases, leaving 16 bases between them. This CDR3 spans 15 amino acids. The CDR3: CASSPPGGTDTEAFF. The DNA of the CDR3 is TGTGCCAGCAGCCCTCCCGGGGGTACGGACACTGAAGCTTTCTTT. The variable domain in full, with the rest retrieved from reference TRBV9 and TRBJ1-1, is DSGVTQTPKHLITATGQRVTLRCSPRSGDLSVYWYQQSLDQGLQFLIQYYNGEERAKGNILERFSAQQFPDLHSELNLSSLELGDSALYFCASSPPGGTDTEAFFGQGTRLTVV.

The chain combines TRBV6-5 with TRBJ2-2; 7 bases align to TRBD1. V shed 6 bases and J 8 bases; nucleotides not matched to a gene: 12. CDR3 size: 15 residues. CDR1 MNHEY and CDR2 SVGAGI come from the germline V gene. The CDR3 DNA sequence: TGTGCCAGCAGCCGACGACAGGGTGCCCCGGGGGAGCTGTTTTTT. Its protein product is CASSRRQGAPGELFF.

The V gene is TRBV7-8, the J gene TRBJ1-5; D gene unclear. The length of the CDR3 is 17 residues. Germline assignment: CDR1 SGHVS and CDR2 FQNEAQ. V was trimmed by 1 base and J by 4 bases, leaving 17 bases between them. CDR3 nucleotide sequence: TGTGCCAGCAGCTTAGTTGAGGGAATTGGGAGTAATCAGCCCCAGCATTTT. Translating gives CASSLVEGIGSNQPQHF.

This clone is a singleton in its sample. The chain links TRBV28 to TRBJ2-3; the match to TRBD2 covers 10 bases. This CDR3 is 17 amino acids long. Trimming cost V 3 bases and J 10 bases; bases outside gene matches: 16. Germline values: CDR1 MDHEN, CDR2 SYDVKM. In nucleotides, the CDR3 is TGTGCCAGCAGTTTGGGATTTGCGGGGCTAGCGGGAGAGGCGCAGTATTTT. The encoded protein is CASSLGFAGLAGEAQYF.

The chain recombines TRBV5-6 with TRBJ2-5, with 8 bases that match TRBD1. V shed 4 bases, J shed 4 bases, and the junction held 9 bases outside the gene matches. This CDR3 comprises 15 residues. Looked up from germline, CDR1 is SGHDT and CDR2 is YYEEEE. The CDR3 DNA reads TGTGCCAGCAGCCCGACAGGGGCGAAGGGAGAGACCCAGTACTTC. Translating gives CASSPTGAKGETQYF.

The chain is built from TRBV4-1 and TRBJ1-3; D remains unclear. The V gene's germline CDR1 is MGHRA and CDR2 YSYEKL. The length of the CDR3 is 15 residues. The V end was cut by 0 bases, the J end by 3 bases, with 9 bases between. This CDR3 reads CASSQDRGHGNTIYF. The CDR3 DNA reads as TGCGCCAGCAGCCAAGATCGAGGGCATGGAAACACCATATATTTT.

The CDR3: CASSSGGRAPKNIQYF. CDR3 in DNA: TGTGCCAGCAGTTCAGGAGGGAGGGCGCCCAAAAACATTCAGTACTTC. The chain links TRBV28 to TRBJ2-4, with 7 bases that match TRBD2. V was pared by 4 bases and J by 2 bases, with 8 bases of the junction left unmatched. The germline V gene has CDR1 MDHEN and CDR2 SYDVKM. The CDR3 consists of 16 residues.

This sequence joins TRBV27 and TRBJ2-7; 9 bases match TRBD1. The germline gives CDR1 MNHEY, CDR2 SMNVEV (reference sequence). Trimming at V came to 4 bases and at J to 4 bases, leaving 8 bases not matched to a gene. CDR3 length: 15 amino acids. The CDR3 nucleotides are TGTGCCAGCAGTTCCCGTACAGGGGGCAGGTACGAGCAGTACTTC. This translates into CASSSRTGGRYEQYF.

This chain links TRBV28 with TRBJ2-1; 7 bases match TRBD2. Germline-derived CDR1 and CDR2 are MDHEN and SYDVKM. V trimming: 1 base; J trimming: 8 bases; junction bases outside the gene matches: 11. CDR3 length equals 16 residues. The CDR3 DNA sequence: TGTGCCAGCAGTTTATCATCCACCAGGAGCGGGGATGAGCAGTTCTTC. It translates to CASSLSSTRSGDEQFF.

In this sample, this clone turned up once. The genes are TRBV5-1 and TRBJ2-3; 8 nucleotides match TRBD2. From germline, CDR1 is SGHRS and CDR2 YFSETQ. The CDR3 extends over 15 amino acids. Trimming cost V 1 base and J 5 bases; bases outside gene matches: 6. Here the CDR3 DNA reads TGCGCCAGCAGCTTGACTAGCGGAGGGGGAGATACGCAGTATTTT. Translation: CASSLTSGGGDTQYF.

This sequence joins TRBV30 and TRBJ2-7, with 11 bases identical to TRBD2. The CDR3 runs 13 residues. CDR1 is GTSNPN, CDR2 SVGIG, per germline (reference sequence). With V trimmed by 6 bases and J by 4 bases, 5 bases remained unmatched. This CDR3 reads CACSTSGIYEQYF. The CDR3 bases are TGTGCCTGCTCGACTAGCGGGATATACGAGCAGTACTTC.